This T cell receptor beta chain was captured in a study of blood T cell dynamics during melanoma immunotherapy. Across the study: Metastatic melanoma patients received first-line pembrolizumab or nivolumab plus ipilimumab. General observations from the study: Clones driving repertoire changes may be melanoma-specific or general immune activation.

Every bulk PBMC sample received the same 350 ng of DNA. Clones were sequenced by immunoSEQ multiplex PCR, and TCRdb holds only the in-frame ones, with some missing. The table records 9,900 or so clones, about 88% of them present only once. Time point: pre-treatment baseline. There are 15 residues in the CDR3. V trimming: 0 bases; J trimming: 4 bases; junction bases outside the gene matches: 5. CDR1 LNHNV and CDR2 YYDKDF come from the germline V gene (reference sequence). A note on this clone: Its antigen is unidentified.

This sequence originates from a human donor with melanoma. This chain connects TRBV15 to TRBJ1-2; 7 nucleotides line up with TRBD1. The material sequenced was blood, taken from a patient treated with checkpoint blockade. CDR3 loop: CATSREGQILYGYTF. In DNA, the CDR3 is TGTGCCACCAGCAGAGAGGGACAGATTCTCTATGGCTACACCTTC. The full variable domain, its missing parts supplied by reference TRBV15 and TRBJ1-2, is DAMVIQNPRYQVTQFGKPVTLSCSQTLNHNVMYWYQQKSSQAPKLLFHYYDKDFNNEADTPDNFQSRRPNTSFCFLDIRSPGLGDTAMYLCATSREGQILYGYTFGSGTRLTVV.